Following are 29 T cell receptor beta chains from one sample sequenced in a study of blood T cell repertoires in COVID-19. Data came from immunoSEQ multiplex PCR; TCRdb stores just in-frame clones and leaves some out. Of under 200,000 clones listed, 83% were seen once; the top ten hold around 6.5%. Sequencing was performed on peripheral blood. The receptors stem from a woman aged 40 to 50 with acute or convalescent COVID-19.

The chain employs TRBV7-8 and TRBJ2-1, with 11 bases aligning to TRBD2. V shed 5 bases and J 11 bases; nucleotides not matched to a gene: 17. The length of the CDR3 is 17 residues. From germline, CDR1 is SGHVS and CDR2 FQNEAQ. In DNA, the CDR3 is TGTGCCAGCAGCCCAGACCCCTGGGTAGCGGGAGGGCCAAAGCAGTTCTTC. Translated, it gives CASSPDPWVAGGPKQFF.

In its sample, this clone was seen once. The chain has TRBV6-5 and TRBJ1-6; a possible D gene is TRBD1 (5 bases). The CDR3 sequence is 14 residues long. Germline CDR1 MNHEY, CDR2 SVGAGI. Trimming took off 5 bases at V and 7 bases at J, with 12 bases between the two ends. CDR3 nucleotide sequence: TGTGCCAGCAGTCCCCGACAGCTCAATTCACCCCTCCACTTT. Encoded protein: CASSPRQLNSPLHF.

The chain recombines TRBV28 with TRBJ1-1; TRBD1 is a possible D gene (5 bases). Trimming took 5 bases from V and 5 from J, leaving 12 bases between them. The germline gives CDR1 MDHEN, CDR2 SYDVKM. CDR3 length equals 13 residues. The DNA for the CDR3 is TGTGCCAGCAGTCACCCGAAGGGGACTGAAGCTTTCTTT. It is translated as CASSHPKGTEAFF.

This clone was observed a few times. The chain carries TRBV30 and TRBJ1-6, with D perhaps matching TRBD1 (6 bases). Germline V lookup: CDR1 GTSNPN, CDR2 SVGIG (reference sequence). Trimming took 2 bases from V and 1 from J, leaving 18 bases between them. The CDR3 is 18 amino acids. The CDR3 bases are TGTGCCTGGAGTTTTCGAACAGGGAGAGCGTCCTATAATTCACCCCTCCACTTT. It encodes CAWSFRTGRASYNSPLHF. Full variable domain (outside the CDR3, taken from reference TRBV30 and TRBJ1-6): SQTIHQWPATLVQPVGSPLSLECTVEGTSNPNLYWYRQAAGRGLQLLFYSVGIGQISSEVPQNLSASRPQDRQFILSSKKLLLSDSGFYLCAWSFRTGRASYNSPLHFGNGTRLTVT.

This chain uses TRBV29-1 with TRBJ2-3; 8 bases are a match to TRBD2. The length of the CDR3 is 13 residues. CDR1 and CDR2 from the germline V gene are SQVTM and ANQGSEA. V trimming: 4 bases; J trimming: 5 bases; junction bases outside the gene matches: 5. CDR3 coding DNA: TGCAGCGTTGCTCCAGCGGGAGAAGATACGCAGTATTTT. It translates to CSVAPAGEDTQYF.

The rearrangement links TRBV7-2 to TRBJ2-3; 8 bases are shared with TRBD2. Germline V CDR1 and CDR2: SGHTA, FQGNSA. V was clipped by 2 bases and J by 3 bases; unmatched bases: 10. This CDR3 has 17 residues. The CDR3 loop is CASSLMGPGLGTDTQYF. CDR3 sequence (DNA): TGTGCCAGCAGCTTAATGGGACCGGGACTAGGGACAGATACGCAGTATTTT.

The CDR3 nucleotides read TGTGCCAGCAGGCTAACCCTAGGTGGCTACACCTTC. This encodes CASRLTLGGYTF. The chain carries TRBV6-5 and TRBJ1-2; D is undetermined. CDR3 size: 12 residues. Germline V gives CDR1 MNHEY, CDR2 SVGAGI. The V and J ends lost 6 bases and 7 bases respectively, with 12 bases between them.

This clone has just a few counts. The chain links TRBV2 to TRBJ1-6, with D possibly TRBD1 on 6 matching bases. V gave up 5 bases and J gave up 7 bases, with 12 bases separating them. The CDR3 sequence is 14 residues long. Germline V gene lookup returns CDR1 SNHLY and CDR2 FYNNEI. CDR3 sequence: CASSWGGTNSPLHF. The CDR3 nucleotides read TGTGCCAGCAGTTGGGGGGGCACCAATTCACCCCTCCACTTT.

This chain's CDR3 is CASSLLAGLTGELFF. The CDR3 DNA reads TGTGCCAGCAGCCTCTTAGCGGGACTCACCGGGGAGCTGTTTTTT. The chain has TRBV5-4 and TRBJ2-2; TRBD2 matches at 8 bases. The germline V gene has CDR1 SGHNT and CDR2 YYREEE (reference sequence). The V and J ends lost 4 bases and 4 bases, in that order; junction bases with no gene match: 6. This CDR3 has 15 residues.

This rearrangement joins TRBV19 to TRBJ2-1; 8 bases are a match to TRBD2. V gave up 6 bases and J gave up 7 bases; unmatched junction bases: 11. The CDR3 consists of 15 residues. Germline-derived CDR1 and CDR2 are LNHDA and SQIVND (reference sequence). CDR3: CASRGGVAGSNEQFF. CDR3 bases: TGTGCCAGTAGGGGCGGGGTAGCGGGATCGAATGAGCAGTTCTTC.

This chain connects TRBV15 to TRBJ1-1; possible D gene TRBD1, 6 bases. The germline V and J ends were trimmed by 5 bases and 3 bases, with 22 bases remaining between them. The germline CDR1 and CDR2 sequences are LNHNV and YYDKDF (reference sequence). The CDR3 has 17 residues. CDR3 sequence reads: CATSGKRSGAMDTEAFF. In DNA form, the CDR3 reads TGTGCCACCAGCGGAAAAAGATCAGGGGCTATGGACACTGAAGCTTTCTTT.

This sequence joins TRBV15 and TRBJ1-3, with 7 bases matching TRBD1. Germline CDR1 is LNHNV and CDR2 is YYDKDF (reference sequence). The V gene end was trimmed by 0 bases and the J gene end by 3 bases; junction bases not matched to a gene: 2. The CDR3 sequence is 15 residues long. CDR3 in amino acids: CATSREGTVGNTIYF. The CDR3 bases are TGTGCCACCAGCAGAGAGGGGACAGTTGGAAACACCATATATTTT.

This clone has just one count. V gene TRBV6-4 combines with J gene TRBJ1-5; D unclear. V lost 5 bases and J lost 5, with 10 bases in between. CDR3 length: 13 amino acids. Germline V gene lookup returns CDR1 MRHNA and CDR2 SNTAGT. The CDR3 loop reads CASSSDGDQPQHF. The DNA for the CDR3 is TGTGCCAGCAGTTCCGACGGAGATCAGCCCCAGCATTTT.

For this clone: The junction differs from germline at one of its ends, possibly a read error. V is TRBV7-7 and J is TRBJ2-7; D ambiguous. The CDR3 is made up of 16 amino acids. Germline-derived CDR1 and CDR2 are SSHAT and FNYEAQ (reference sequence). The chain's CDR3 is CASSSPALCSSYEQYF. The CDR3 DNA reads as TGTGCTAGCAGCTCCCCCGCCCTCTGCAGCTCCTACGAGCAGTACTTC. The full variable domain, in which reference TRBV7-7 and TRBJ2-7 provide the parts outside the CDR3, is GAGVSQSPRYKVTKRGQDVTLRCDPISSHATLYWYQQALGQGPEFLTYFNYEAQPDKSGLPSDRFSAERPEGSISTLTIQRTEQRDSAMYRCASSSPALCSSYEQYFGPGTRLTVT.

The chain recombines TRBV20-1 with TRBJ2-7; D might be TRBD2 (6 bases). This CDR3 has 13 amino acids. Trimming cost V 3 bases and J 0 bases, with 9 bases left between them. Germline CDR1 is DFQATT and CDR2 is SNEGSKA (reference sequence). The CDR3 is CSASGGISYEQYF. DNA for the CDR3: TGCAGTGCTAGTGGCGGGATCTCCTACGAGCAGTACTTC.

The chain joins TRBV5-1 to TRBJ2-1, with D unclear. V was clipped by 2 bases and J by 8 bases, with 8 bases between them. The CDR3 loop spans 12 amino acids. Germline CDR1 and CDR2: SGHRS and YFSETQ. The CDR3 protein is CASSFFGDEQFF. CDR3 nucleotide sequence: TGCGCCAGCAGCTTCTTTGGAGATGAGCAGTTCTTC.

CDR3 sequence (DNA): TGTGCCAGCAGTCAACGCAGGGGGCGTTCGGTCGAGCAGTACTTC. Residues: CASSQRRGRSVEQYF. This rearrangement joins TRBV14 to TRBJ2-7; 8 nucleotides align to TRBD1. The CDR3 is 15 residues long. Losses at the gene ends were 6 bases for V and 6 bases for J; bases not matched to a gene: 13. Germline CDR1 SGHDN, CDR2 FVKESK.

The V gene is TRBV7-9, the J gene TRBJ1-5, with TRBD1 as a possible D gene (5 bases). Germline V gene sequence: CDR1 SEHNR, CDR2 FQNEAQ (reference sequence). This CDR3 is 15 amino acids long. Trimming removed 1 base at V and 4 bases at J, with 11 bases between. The CDR3 DNA reads TGTGCCAGCAGCTTAGAGACAGAACCAAATCAGCCCCAGCATTTT. It yields the protein CASSLETEPNQPQHF.

The chain is built from TRBV2 and TRBJ2-1, with 9 bases identical to TRBD2. Germline trimming cut 1 base from V and 9 bases from J; bases unmatched to any gene: 7. Germline CDR1 SNHLY, CDR2 FYNNEI. The CDR3 has 15 amino acids. The CDR3 nucleotides read TGTGCCAGCAGTGAAGTGGGGCTAGCGGGACTTGAGCAGTTCTTC. Translation: CASSEVGLAGLEQFF.

This chain connects TRBV20-1 to TRBJ2-5; 10 bases align to TRBD2. J gave up 0 bases and V 3 bases, and 13 bases lay outside the gene matches. Germline V gene lookup returns CDR1 DFQATT and CDR2 SNEGSKA (reference sequence). The CDR3 loop spans 18 amino acids. CDR3 region: CSASGLAGARGYQETQYF. CDR3 bases: TGCAGTGCTAGTGGCCTAGCGGGGGCCCGGGGCTACCAAGAGACCCAGTACTTC.

V gene TRBV20-1 combines with J gene TRBJ2-1; D perhaps matches TRBD2 (6 bases). CDR1 and CDR2 (germline): DFQATT, SNEGSKA (reference sequence). This CDR3 contains 11 residues. Between the trimmed V and J ends, which lost 8 bases and 8 bases, there was a span of 13 bases. The CDR3 spells CSSGLRDEQFF. In nucleotides, the CDR3 is TGCAGTAGCGGGCTCCGGGATGAGCAGTTCTTC.

The rearrangement uses TRBV10-3 and TRBJ2-2, with 7 bases lining up with TRBD1. J lost 9 bases, V lost 6 bases, and 10 bases had no gene match. There are 14 residues in the CDR3. In germline, CDR1 is ENHRY, CDR2 SYGVKD. The CDR3 is CAIRGGGTDRELFF. The CDR3 DNA sequence: TGTGCCATCAGAGGGGGCGGAACGGACAGGGAGCTGTTTTTT.

The V and J genes are TRBV6-1 and TRBJ1-5, with D maybe TRBD1 (5 bases). The CDR3 spans 16 residues. The V end lost 4 bases, the J end lost 1 base, and 14 bases lay between the germline ends. Germline loops: CDR1 MNHNS, CDR2 SASEGT. The CDR3 region has the DNA TGTGCCAGCAGTGGACTGAGCGGGGGGAGCAATCAGCCCCAGCATTTT. The encoded protein is CASSGLSGGSNQPQHF.

V gene TRBV29-1 combines with J gene TRBJ1-2, with 7 bases fitting TRBD1. The CDR3 has 14 amino acids. CDR1 and CDR2 (germline): SQVTM, ANQGSEA. The V gene end was trimmed by 0 bases and the J gene end by 2 bases; junction bases not matched to a gene: 3. The chain's CDR3 is CSVEERGRNYGYTF. The CDR3 DNA follows: TGCAGCGTTGAAGAGAGGGGGCGCAACTATGGCTACACCTTC.

The V gene is TRBV7-2, the J gene TRBJ1-1; 8 bases fit TRBD1. Germline values: CDR1 SGHTA, CDR2 FQGNSA. Trimming at V came to 5 bases and at J to 1 base, leaving 3 bases not matched to a gene. The CDR3 consists of 14 residues. The CDR3 nucleotides are TGTGCCAGCAGCAAGACAGGGGAGAACACTGAAGCTTTCTTT. It yields the protein CASSKTGENTEAFF.

The chain is built from TRBV6-2 or TRBV6-3 and TRBJ2-3; D gene unclear. This CDR3 region has 13 residues. The V gene's germline CDR1 is MNHEY and CDR2 SVGEGT. V was cut by 6 bases and J by 4 bases, with 11 bases left in between. CDR3 region: CASSPSSADTQYF. The CDR3 DNA reads TGTGCCAGCAGCCCCTCGTCCGCAGATACGCAGTATTTT.

This chain connects TRBV4-2 to TRBJ2-5; 10 nucleotides agree with TRBD2. From germline, CDR1 is LGHNA and CDR2 YNFKEQ. The trim removed 0 bases at V and 5 bases at J, leaving 9 bases unmatched. The CDR3 is 17 amino acids. As DNA, the CDR3 is TGTGCCAGCAGCCAAGACGCTAGCGGGAGCTGGACGGAGACCCAGTACTTC. Its translation is CASSQDASGSWTETQYF.

This clone was observed once. This chain uses TRBV7-3 with TRBJ2-3; no clear D gene. Germline CDR1 SGHTA, CDR2 FQGTGA. There are 13 residues in the CDR3. Trimming cost V 9 bases and J 2 bases, with 12 bases left between them. The CDR3 DNA reads as TGTGCCAGTAAGGCAGGAACCACAGATACGCAGTATTTT. Encoded protein: CASKAGTTDTQYF. Full variable domain (remainder filled in from reference TRBV7-3 and TRBJ2-3): GAGVSQTPSNKVTEKGKYVELRCDPISGHTALYWYRQSLGQGPEFLIYFQGTGAADDSGLPNDRFFAVRPEGSVSTLKIQRTERGDSAVYLCASKAGTTDTQYFGPGTRLTVL.

The chain uses TRBV18 and TRBJ1-6; 8 bases are a match to TRBD1. Germline V gives CDR1 KGHSH, CDR2 LQKENI. V lost 3 bases to trimming and J lost 10 bases; unmatched junction nucleotides: 8. The CDR3 loop spans 15 amino acids. This chain's CDR3 is CASSPLPGQASPLHF. The CDR3 DNA follows: TGTGCCAGCTCACCTTTGCCGGGACAGGCCTCACCCCTCCACTTT.